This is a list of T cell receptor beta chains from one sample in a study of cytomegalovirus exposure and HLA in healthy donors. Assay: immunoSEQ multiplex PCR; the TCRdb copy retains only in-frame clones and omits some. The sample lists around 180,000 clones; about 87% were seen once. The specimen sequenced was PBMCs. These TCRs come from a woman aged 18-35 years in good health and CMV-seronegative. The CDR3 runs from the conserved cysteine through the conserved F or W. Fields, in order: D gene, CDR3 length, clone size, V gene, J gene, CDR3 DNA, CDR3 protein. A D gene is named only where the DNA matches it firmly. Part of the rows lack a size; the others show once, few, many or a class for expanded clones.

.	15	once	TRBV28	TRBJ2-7	TGTGCCAGCAGGGGCCCCCAGGGAGGAGATATGGGGCAGTACTTC	CASRGPQGGDMGQYF
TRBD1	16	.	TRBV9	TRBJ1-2	TGTGCCAGCAGCGTAGAGGGGGGGGACAGGGCGGATGGCTACACCTTC	CASSVEGGDRADGYTF
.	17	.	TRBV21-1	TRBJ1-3	TGTGCCAGCAGCAAAGTCGTAGGATACAGGTCTGGAAACACCATATATTTT	CASSKVVGYRSGNTIYF
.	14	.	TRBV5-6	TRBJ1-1	TGTGCCAGCAGCTTGGGGGGGGTAAACACTGAAGCTTTCTTT	CASSLGGVNTEAFF
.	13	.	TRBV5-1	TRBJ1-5	TGCGCCAGCAGCTTGACGGTCAATCAGCCCCAGCATTTT	CASSLTVNQPQHF
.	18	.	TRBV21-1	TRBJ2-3	TGTGCCAGCAGCAAAGCACGGGTCCGAGCCCCCGGAACAGATACGCAGTATTTT	CASSKARVRAPGTDTQYF
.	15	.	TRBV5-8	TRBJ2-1	TGTGCCAGCAGCTTGGGTCTAGCGTCAGTCGATGAGCAGTTCTTC	CASSLGLASVDEQFF
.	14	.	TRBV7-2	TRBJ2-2	TGTGCCAGCAGCCCAGACCAGGGTTCCGGGGAGCTGTTTTTT	CASSPDQGSGELFF
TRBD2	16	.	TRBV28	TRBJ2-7	TGTGCCACCAAAAAACCCGGGACTAGCGGGGGGCGCGAGCAGTACTTC	CATKKPGTSGGREQYF
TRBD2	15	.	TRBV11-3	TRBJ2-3	TGTGCCAGCAGCAGTAGCGGGAGGGCCCGGGATACGCAGTATTTT	CASSSSGRARDTQYF
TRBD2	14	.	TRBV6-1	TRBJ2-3	TGTGCCACGGTCCGCGGGAGGCGAGGAGATACGCAGTATTTT	CATVRGRRGDTQYF
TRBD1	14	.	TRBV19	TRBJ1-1	TGTGCCAGTAGTCTCGGACAGGGTATAGCTGAAGCTTTCTTT	CASSLGQGIAEAFF
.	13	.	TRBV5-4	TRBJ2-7	TGTGCCAGCAGCTTGGGGCAGGTCTACGAGCAGTACTTC	CASSLGQVYEQYF
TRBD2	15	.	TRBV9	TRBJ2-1	TGTGCCAGCAGCGTAAGCGGGAGCCCTTACAATGAGCAGTTCTTC	CASSVSGSPYNEQFF
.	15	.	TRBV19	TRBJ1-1	TGTGCCAGTAGTCCCTCCGGGGGGGGCGGCACTGAAGCTTTCTTT	CASSPSGGGGTEAFF
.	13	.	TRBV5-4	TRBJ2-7	TGTGCCAGCAGCGACTCGAGCTCCTACGAGCAGTACTTC	CASSDSSSYEQYF
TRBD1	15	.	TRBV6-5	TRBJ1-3	TGTGCCAGCCATCTTGACAGGGGAGGTGGAAACACCATATATTTT	CASHLDRGGGNTIYF
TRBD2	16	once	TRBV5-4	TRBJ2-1	TGTGCCAGCAGCACTCCCCCTAGCGGGGTTTACAATGAGCAGTTCTTC	CASSTPPSGVYNEQFF
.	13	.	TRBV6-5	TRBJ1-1	TGTGCCAGCAGTGATGGGGCGTTCACTGAAGCTTTCTTT	CASSDGAFTEAFF
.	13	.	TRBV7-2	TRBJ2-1	TGTGCCAGCAGCTTACAGCAGGGTGGGAAGCAGTTCTTC	CASSLQQGGKQFF
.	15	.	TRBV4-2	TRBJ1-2	TGTGCCAGCAGCCAAGATTGGGGAGGGGTCGACGGCTACACCTTC	CASSQDWGGVDGYTF
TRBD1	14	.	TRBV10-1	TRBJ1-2	TGCGCCAGCAGCCCCGGGACAGCGAACTATGGCTACACCTTC	CASSPGTANYGYTF
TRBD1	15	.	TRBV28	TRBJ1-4	TGTGCCAGCAGTCCACAGGGGTCGAATGATGAAAAACTGTTTTTT	CASSPQGSNDEKLFF
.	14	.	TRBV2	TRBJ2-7	TGTGCCAGCAAGGGAGGCGTCACATCCTACGAGCAGTACTTC	CASKGGVTSYEQYF
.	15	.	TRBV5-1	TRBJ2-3	TGCGCCAGCAGCTTCACAGGGCACAGAACAGATACGCAGTATTTT	CASSFTGHRTDTQYF
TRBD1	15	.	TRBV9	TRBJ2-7	TGTGCCAGCAGCGTAGAACAGGGGGGTTCCTACGAGCAGTACTTC	CASSVEQGGSYEQYF
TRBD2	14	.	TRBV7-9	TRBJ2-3	TGTGCCAGCAGCCTTAGCGGGTCCACAGATACGCAGTATTTT	CASSLSGSTDTQYF
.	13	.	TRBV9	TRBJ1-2	TGTGCCAGCAGCGCCGCCGGGGTGGGTGGCTACACCTTC	CASSAAGVGGYTF
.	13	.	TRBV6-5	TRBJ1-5	TGTGCCAGCAGTGCGGGGTCAGATCAGCCCCAGCATTTT	CASSAGSDQPQHF
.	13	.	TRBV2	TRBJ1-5	TGTGCCAGCAAACCCGGGGGCAATCAGCCCCAGCATTTT	CASKPGGNQPQHF
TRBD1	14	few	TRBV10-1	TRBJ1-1	TGCGCCAGCAGGGGACAGGACCCTAACACTGAAGCTTTCTTT	CASRGQDPNTEAFF
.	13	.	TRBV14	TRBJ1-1	TGTGCCAGCAGCCCGGTAATGAACACTGAAGCTTTCTTT	CASSPVMNTEAFF
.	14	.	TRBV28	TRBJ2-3	TGTGCCAGCAGTTTATCCTCACACACAGATACGCAGTATTTT	CASSLSSHTDTQYF
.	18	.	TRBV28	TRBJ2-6	TGTGCCAGCAAGTCCCGCGCGGGCCGCCCCTCTGGGGCCAACGTCCTGACTTTC	CASKSRAGRPSGANVLTF
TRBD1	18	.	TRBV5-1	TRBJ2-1	TGCGCCAGCAGCTTACCGGGACAGTCATCCAGCTTGACCGATGAGCAGTTCTTC	CASSLPGQSSSLTDEQFF
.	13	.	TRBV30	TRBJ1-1	TGTGCCTGGAACAGGGCGTTATACACTGAAGCTTTCTTT	CAWNRALYTEAFF
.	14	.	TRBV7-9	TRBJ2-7	TGTGCCAGCAGCTTAGTTGGGGAGTTTTACGAGCAGTACTTC	CASSLVGEFYEQYF
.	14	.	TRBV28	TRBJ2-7	TGTGCCAGCAGTTTCGTCTTGAGCTCCTACGAGCAGTACTTC	CASSFVLSSYEQYF
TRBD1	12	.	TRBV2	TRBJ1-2	TGTGCCAGCACCACAGGGGCGGAGGGCTACACCTTC	CASTTGAEGYTF
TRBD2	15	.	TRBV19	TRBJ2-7	TGTGCCAGTCGTACCGGGACTAGCGGGAGGGGCGAGCAGTACTTC	CASRTGTSGRGEQYF
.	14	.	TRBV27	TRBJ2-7	TGTGCCAGCAGCACACGCCGAGGACACTACGAGCAGTACTTC	CASSTRRGHYEQYF
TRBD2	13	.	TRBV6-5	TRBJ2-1	TGTGCCAGCAGTTACGGGCTAGCGGGAGTTCGGTTCTTC	CASSYGLAGVRFF
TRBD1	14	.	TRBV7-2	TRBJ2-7	TGTGCCAGCAGCGTCGACAGGGCGAGGTACGAGCAGTACTTC	CASSVDRARYEQYF
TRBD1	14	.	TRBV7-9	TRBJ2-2	TGTGCCAGCACCTGGGACAGGCTGACCGGGGAGCTGTTTTTT	CASTWDRLTGELFF
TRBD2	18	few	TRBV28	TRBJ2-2	TGTGCCAGCAGCCCTATCCCCGGACTAGCGGGAGGGTTCGGGGAGCTGTTTTTT	CASSPIPGLAGGFGELFF
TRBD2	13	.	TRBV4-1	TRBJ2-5	TGCGCCAGCAATTTAGCGGGAGAAGAGACCCAGTACTTC	CASNLAGEETQYF
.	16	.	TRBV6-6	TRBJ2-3	TGTGCCAGCAGTTACCCCAAACATCTTGGGGGCGATACGCAGTATTTT	CASSYPKHLGGDTQYF
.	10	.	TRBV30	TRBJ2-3	TGTGCCTGGAGCGCAGATACGCAGTATTTT	CAWSADTQYF
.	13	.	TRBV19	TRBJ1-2	TGTGCCAGTAGTGGCCAGGGAAGGCAAGGCTACACCTTC	CASSGQGRQGYTF
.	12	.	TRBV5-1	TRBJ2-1	TGCGCCAGCAGAGACAACAACAATGAGCAGTTCTTC	CASRDNNNEQFF
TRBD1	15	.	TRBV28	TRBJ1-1	TGTGCCAGCAGGTCAGGGGGCGAAACGTACACTGAAGCTTTCTTT	CASRSGGETYTEAFF
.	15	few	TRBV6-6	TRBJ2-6	TGTGCCACCGTCGGAGGGGGCAGCGGGGCCAACGTCCTGACTTTC	CATVGGGSGANVLTF
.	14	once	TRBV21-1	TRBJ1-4	TGTGCCAGCTACCAAGGGGCGGGGGGAAGGAAACTGTTTTTT	CASYQGAGGRKLFF